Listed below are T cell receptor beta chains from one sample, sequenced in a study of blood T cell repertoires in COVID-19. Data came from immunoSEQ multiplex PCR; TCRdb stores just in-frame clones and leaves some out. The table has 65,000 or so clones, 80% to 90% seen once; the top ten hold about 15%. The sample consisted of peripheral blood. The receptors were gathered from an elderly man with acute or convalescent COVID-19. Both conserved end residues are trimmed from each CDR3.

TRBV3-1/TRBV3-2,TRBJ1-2,ASSQRWTGDVSYGYT
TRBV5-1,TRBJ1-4,ASSGGQQTEKLF
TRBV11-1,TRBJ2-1,ASSLLAVSYNEQF
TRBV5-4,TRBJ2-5,ASSLDVGAETQY
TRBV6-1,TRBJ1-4,ASSEWDSQKLF
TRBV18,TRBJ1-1,ASSPPTGQNTEAF
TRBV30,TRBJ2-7,AWRMGGNEQY
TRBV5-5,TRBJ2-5,ASSPGLAGAETQY
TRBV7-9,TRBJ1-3,ASSPTEVYTIY
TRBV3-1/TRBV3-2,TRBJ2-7,ASSQMGGWVEQY
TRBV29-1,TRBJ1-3,SVEDSRGLGNTIY
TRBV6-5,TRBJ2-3,ASSYGGSTDTQY
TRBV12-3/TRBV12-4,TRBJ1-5,ASSLSGNQPQH
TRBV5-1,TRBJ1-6,ASSLGQGGYNSPLH
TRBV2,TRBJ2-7,ASSEDIYEQY
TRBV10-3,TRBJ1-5,AISELGTGGNQPQH
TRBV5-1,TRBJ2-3,ASRHTGAVGSDTQY
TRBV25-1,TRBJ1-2,ASSPHGTPSSNYGYT
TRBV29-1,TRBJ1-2,SVISPNRLTNYGYT
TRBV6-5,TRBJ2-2,ASSYRTSGAGELF
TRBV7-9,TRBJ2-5,ASSFGGRETQY
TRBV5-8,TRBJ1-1,ASSPMTANTEAF
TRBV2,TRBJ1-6,ASRWYGTPDNSPLH
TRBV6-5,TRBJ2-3,ASSNPGTEDTQY
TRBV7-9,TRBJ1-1,ASSFRQATNTEAF
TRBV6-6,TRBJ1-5,ASSYGDRGVKQPQH
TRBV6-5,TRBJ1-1,ASSYGQGNTEAF
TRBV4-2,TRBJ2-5,ASSQDWGAKTQY
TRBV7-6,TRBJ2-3,ASSLAGGLGDTQY
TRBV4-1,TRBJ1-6,ASSQGVTGHYNSPLH
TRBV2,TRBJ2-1,ASIATGGEITNEQF
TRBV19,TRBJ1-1,ASSITGGLTEAF
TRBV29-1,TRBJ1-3,SVETGGLSGNTIY
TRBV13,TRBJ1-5,ASSQGANQPQH
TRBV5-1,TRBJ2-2,ASSSRGDTGELF
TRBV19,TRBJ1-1,ASITGGNVNTEAF
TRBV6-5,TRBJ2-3,ASRQGNPRDTQY